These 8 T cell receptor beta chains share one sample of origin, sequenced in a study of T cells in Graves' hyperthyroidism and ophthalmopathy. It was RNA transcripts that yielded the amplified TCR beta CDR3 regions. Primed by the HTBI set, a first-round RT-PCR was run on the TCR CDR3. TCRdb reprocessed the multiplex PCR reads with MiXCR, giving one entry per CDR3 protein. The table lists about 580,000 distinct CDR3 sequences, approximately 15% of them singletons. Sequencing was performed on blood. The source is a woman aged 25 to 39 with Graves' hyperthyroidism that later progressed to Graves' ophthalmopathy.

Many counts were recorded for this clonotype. CDR3 in amino acids: CASSFSDRIGEQYF. As DNA, the CDR3 is TGTGCCAGCAGCTTCTCGGACAGGATAGGTGAGCAGTACTTC. V and J are TRBV7-2 and TRBJ2-7; 7 bases align to TRBD1. CDR1 is SGHTA and CDR2 is FQGNSA in the germline V gene. V gave up 3 bases and J gave up 7 bases; unmatched junction bases: 9. This CDR3 is 14 amino acids long.

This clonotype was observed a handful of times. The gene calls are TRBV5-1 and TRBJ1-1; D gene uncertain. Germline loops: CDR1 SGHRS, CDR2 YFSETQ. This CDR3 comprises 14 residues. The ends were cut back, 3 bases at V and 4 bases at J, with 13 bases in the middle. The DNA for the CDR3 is TGCGCCAGCAGCTCCGGCAACGGGGTCACTGAAGCTTTCTTT. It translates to CASSSGNGVTEAFF.

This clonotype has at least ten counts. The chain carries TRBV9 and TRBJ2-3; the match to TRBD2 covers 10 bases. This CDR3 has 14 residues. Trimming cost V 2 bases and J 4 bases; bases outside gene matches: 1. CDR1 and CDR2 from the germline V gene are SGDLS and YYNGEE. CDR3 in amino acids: CASSVGTSADTQYF. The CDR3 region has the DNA TGTGCCAGCAGCGTGGGGACTAGCGCAGATACGCAGTATTTT. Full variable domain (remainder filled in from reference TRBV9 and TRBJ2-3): DSGVTQTPKHLITATGQRVTLRCSPRSGDLSVYWYQQSLDQGLQFLIQYYNGEERAKGNILERFSAQQFPDLHSELNLSSLELGDSALYFCASSVGTSADTQYFGPGTRLTVL.

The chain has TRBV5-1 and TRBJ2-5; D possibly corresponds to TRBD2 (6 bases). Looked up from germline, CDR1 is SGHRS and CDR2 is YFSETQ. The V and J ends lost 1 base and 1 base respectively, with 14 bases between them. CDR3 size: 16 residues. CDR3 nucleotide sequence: TGCGCCAGCAGCTTGAGTGGAGGGACCCTCCAAGAGACCCAGTACTTC. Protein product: CASSLSGGTLQETQYF. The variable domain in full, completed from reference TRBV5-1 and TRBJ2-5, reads KAGVTQTPRYLIKTRGQQVTLSCSPISGHRSVSWYQQTPGQGLQFLFEYFSETQRNKGNFPGRFSGRQFSNSRSEMNVSTLELGDSALYLCASSLSGGTLQETQYFGPGTRLLVL.

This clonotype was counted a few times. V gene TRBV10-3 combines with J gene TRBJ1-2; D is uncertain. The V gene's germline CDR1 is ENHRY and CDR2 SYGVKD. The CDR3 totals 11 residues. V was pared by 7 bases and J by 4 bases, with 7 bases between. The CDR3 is CAITGIYGYTF. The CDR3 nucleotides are TGTGCCATCACGGGCATCTATGGCTACACCTTC.

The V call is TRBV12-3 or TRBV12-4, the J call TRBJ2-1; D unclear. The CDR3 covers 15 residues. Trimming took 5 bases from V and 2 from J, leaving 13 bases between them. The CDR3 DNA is TGTGCCAGCAGTCACCGCTCAATTCCCTACAATGAGCAGTTCTTC. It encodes CASSHRSIPYNEQFF.

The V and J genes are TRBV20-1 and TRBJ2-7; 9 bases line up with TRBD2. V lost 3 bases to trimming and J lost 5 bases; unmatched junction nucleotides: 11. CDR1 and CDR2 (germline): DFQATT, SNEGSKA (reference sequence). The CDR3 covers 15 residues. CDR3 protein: CSASGSSSGRDEQYF. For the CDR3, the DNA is TGCAGTGCTAGTGGTTCGAGTAGCGGGAGAGACGAGCAGTACTTC.

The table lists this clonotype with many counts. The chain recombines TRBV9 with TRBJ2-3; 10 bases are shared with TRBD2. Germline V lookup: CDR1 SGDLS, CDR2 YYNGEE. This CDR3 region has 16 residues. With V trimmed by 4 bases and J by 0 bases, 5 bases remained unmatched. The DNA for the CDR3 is TGTGCCAGCAGCCTCACGACTAGCGGGAGCACAGATACGCAGTATTTT. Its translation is CASSLTTSGSTDTQYF.